Sequencing of this T cell receptor (beta chain) was carried out in a study of shared clonotypes between healthy human individuals (dated by TCRdb to between 2020 and 2021). Notes on the research overall: The cohort included three men and a couple of women between 18 and 49 years of age. To estimate repertoire size and how much clonotypes are shared between individuals, the study performed deep sequencing of blood TCR repertoires from about five healthy adults. To increase sequencing depth and limit assay-specific biases, different laboratories used diverse techniques to prepare libraries and sequence TCR repertoires. Per donor, leukapheresis produced somewhere between about 0.8 and 9 billion PBMCs.

From cysteine to phenylalanine, the CDR3 is 16 amino acids long. Only the CDR3 part of the read is kept: 48 bases, read in frame from the first base. V is cut by 0 bases and J by 4 bases, and the space between the germline ends is 14 bases. The germline V gene gives CDR1 as SGDLS and CDR2 as YYNGEE. On the study overall, not on this receptor specifically: Sampling was restricted to blood, and TCR repertoires in tissue are likely to differ from TCR repertoires in blood. Because the study included a small number of donors, the genetic and exposure-history diversity represented was limited. Pairwise subsampling led to the expectation that sequencing depth would affect the degree of clonotype sharing among donors.

The donors were healthy, HIV-negative adults with no recently reported acute infections or vaccinations. All donors were Caucasian adults living in Nashville, Tennessee, USA. For unsorted samples, tens of millions of PBMCs were counted, and genomic DNA was extracted using the QIAamp DNA Blood Mini kit. Blood was obtained by leukapheresis, after which PBMCs were separated by Ficoll-Histopaque density gradient centrifugation and cryopreserved in liquid nitrogen vapor phase. TCR CDR3 regions were amplified from genomic DNA by multiplex PCR using the deep immunoSEQ assay. Extracted genomic DNA from each cell subset was distributed evenly across all wells of several immunoSEQ 96-well plates, and each plate was treated as a replicate. Each replicate PCR for unsorted PBMC received roughly 300 ng genomic DNA, equal to about 30,000 T cell genomes. Genomic DNA from unsorted PBMC was sequenced over ten immunoSEQ deep assay plates. Purified libraries were quantified with a Qubit 3.0 fluorometer, sized on a Bioanalyzer 2100, and re-quantified with the KAPA Library Quantification kit. Every immunoSEQ 96-well plate was sequenced on a separate single-read 150-cycle Illumina NextSeq 550 flow cell. Concerning the study's data processing: Because the immunoSEQ output held only junctional sequences and lacked quality scores, the filtering could not match the filtering applied to full-length reads. Sequences were annotated with PyIR, a Python wrapper for IgBLAST v1.9, and V/J genes and CDR3 were assigned using IMGT germline references. Any read was removed if the V/J assignment was weak (E-value above 1e-6), the CDR3 was missing, or the read contained stop codons, out-of-frame junctions, or ambiguous translated residues. V3J clonotypes were defined as sequences sharing an identical inferred V gene, J gene, and CDR3 amino acid sequence. The percentage overlap between two repertoires was calculated by dividing the number of shared unique clonotypes by the size of the smaller repertoire. Repertoire richness was assessed with RTK rarefaction, the Chao1 estimator, and Recon v2.1 estimates of unobserved clonotypes. TCRdb re-hosts the immuneACCESS table, in-frame sequences only. Its copies lack some clones; in the studies checked, an unresolved V gene accounts for under half of them, and the cause for the rest is not known. V, J and clone size are taken as reported in that table, and D and trimming were inferred from the DNA itself. A total of about 480,000 clones appear in this sample, 79% of them only once. The ten largest clones capture over 10% of the sample.

Worth noting for this clone: Its cognate antigen has yet to be identified. Within one base of it there is no much larger clone, and no base qualities were kept.

The TCR originated in a woman in her thirties or forties in good health. Some clones in this sample may be carry-over from other donors' samples. This sequence uses TRBV9 and TRBJ1-3; TRBD1 is a possible D gene, resting on 6 matching bases. The sequenced material came from PBMCs. Here the CDR3 is given as CASSVGSSGVGNTIYF. The bases are TGTGCCAGCAGCGTAGGTTCTTCAGGGGTGGGAAACACCATATATTTT. Reference TRBV9 and TRBJ1-3 genes cover what lies past the CDR3, so the full variable domain is DSGVTQTPKHLITATGQRVTLRCSPRSGDLSVYWYQQSLDQGLQFLIQYYNGEERAKGNILERFSAQQFPDLHSELNLSSLELGDSALYFCASSVGSSGVGNTIYFGEGSWLTVV.